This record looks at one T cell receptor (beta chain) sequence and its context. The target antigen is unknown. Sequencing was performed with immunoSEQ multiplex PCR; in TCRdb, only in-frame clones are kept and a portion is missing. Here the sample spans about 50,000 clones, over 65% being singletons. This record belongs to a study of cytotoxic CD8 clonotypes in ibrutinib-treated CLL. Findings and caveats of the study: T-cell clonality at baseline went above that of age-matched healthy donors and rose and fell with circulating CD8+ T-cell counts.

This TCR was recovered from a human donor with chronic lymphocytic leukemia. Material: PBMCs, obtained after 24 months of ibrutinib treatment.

CDR3 sequence reads: CASSHPDERNTGELFF. CDR3 sequence (DNA): TGTGCCAGCAGCCACCCGGACGAACGGAACACCGGGGAGCTGTTTTTT. The rearrangement joins TRBV2 to TRBJ2-2; D unclear. Germline V gene lookup returns CDR1 SNHLY and CDR2 FYNNEI. The ends were cut back, 6 bases at V and 1 base at J, with 15 bases in the middle. CDR3 size: 16 residues.